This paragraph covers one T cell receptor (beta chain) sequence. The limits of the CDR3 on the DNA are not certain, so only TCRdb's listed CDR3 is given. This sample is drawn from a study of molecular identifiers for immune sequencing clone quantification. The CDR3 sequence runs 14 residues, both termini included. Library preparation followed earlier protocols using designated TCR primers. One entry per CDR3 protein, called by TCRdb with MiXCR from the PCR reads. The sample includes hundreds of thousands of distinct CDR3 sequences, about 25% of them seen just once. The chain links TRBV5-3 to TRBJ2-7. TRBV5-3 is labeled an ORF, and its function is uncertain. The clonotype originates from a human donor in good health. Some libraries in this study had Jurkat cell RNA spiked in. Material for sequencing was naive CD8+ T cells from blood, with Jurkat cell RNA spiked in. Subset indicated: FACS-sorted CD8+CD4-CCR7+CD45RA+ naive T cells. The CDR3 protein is CASSFGRGAYERYF.